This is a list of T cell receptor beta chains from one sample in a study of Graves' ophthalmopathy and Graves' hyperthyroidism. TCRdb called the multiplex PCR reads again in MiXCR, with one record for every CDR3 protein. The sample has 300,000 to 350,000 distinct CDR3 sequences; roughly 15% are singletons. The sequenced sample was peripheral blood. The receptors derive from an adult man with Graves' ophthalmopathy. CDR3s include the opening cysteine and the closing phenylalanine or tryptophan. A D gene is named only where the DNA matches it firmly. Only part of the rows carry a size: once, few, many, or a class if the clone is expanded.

CDR3: CSARWQGHEQYF; DNA: TGCAGTGCGAGGTGGCAGGGCCACGAGCAGTACTTC; V: TRBV20-1; D: NA; size: many; J: TRBJ2-7
CDR3: CADRDKNQPQHF; DNA: TGCGCCGACCGGGACAAGAATCAGCCCCAGCATTTT; V: TRBV10-1; D: NA; size: many; J: TRBJ1-5
CDR3: CASRKGGTQETQYF; DNA: TGTGCCAGTAGAAAAGGGGGGACCCAAGAGACCCAGTACTTC; V: TRBV19; D: NA; size: many; J: TRBJ2-5
CDR3: CASSFGDVDGYTF; DNA: TGTGCCAGCAGCTTTGGGGATGTGGATGGCTACACCTTC; V: TRBV7-9; D: NA; size: many; J: TRBJ1-2
CDR3: CASNNKPGAGNTEAFF; DNA: TGTGCCAGCAACAACAAACCTGGGGCGGGGAACACTGAAGCTTTCTTT; V: TRBV6-5; D: NA; size: many; J: TRBJ1-1
CDR3: CASSLGRQIQAFF; DNA: TGTGCCAGCAGCTTAGGGAGACAGATCCAAGCTTTCTTT; V: TRBV5-3; D: NA; size: NA; J: TRBJ1-1
CDR3: CASRTGTGGRTGELFF; DNA: TGTGCCAGTAGGACCGGGACAGGGGGCCGGACCGGGGAGCTGTTTTTT; V: TRBV19; D: TRBD1; size: NA; J: TRBJ2-2
CDR3: CASSSIAGAKQYF; DNA: TGTGCCAGCAGCTCCATCGCGGGTGCCAAGCAGTACTTC; V: TRBV12-3/TRBV12-4; D: NA; size: once; J: TRBJ2-7
CDR3: CASSSPLKPRTGNYGYTF; DNA: TGTGCCAGCAGTTCTCCACTTAAACCCCGGACAGGGAACTATGGCTACACCTTC; V: TRBV28; D: TRBD1; size: many; J: TRBJ1-2
CDR3: CASSEQGANTGELFF; DNA: TGTGCCAGCAGCGAACAGGGGGCGAACACCGGGGAGCTGTTTTTT; V: TRBV9; D: TRBD1; size: many; J: TRBJ2-2
CDR3: CASSYGSLNTEAFF; DNA: TGTGCCAGCAGTTACGGCAGTTTGAACACTGAAGCTTTCTTT; V: TRBV6-2/TRBV6-3; D: NA; size: many; J: TRBJ1-1
CDR3: CASSPLTNRETQYF; DNA: TGTGCCAGCAGTCCACTGACAAATAGGGAGACCCAGTACTTC; V: TRBV27; D: NA; size: many; J: TRBJ2-5
CDR3: CASRRVSQETQYF; DNA: TGTGCCAGCAGAAGGGTTTCCCAAGAGACCCAGTACTTC; V: TRBV7-9; D: NA; size: NA; J: TRBJ2-5
CDR3: CASSQRTSGVETQYF; DNA: TGTGCCAGCAGCCAGCGGACTAGCGGGGTAGAGACCCAGTACTTC; V: TRBV3-1; D: TRBD2; size: many; J: TRBJ2-5
CDR3: CASSPLGVKTEAFF; DNA: TGTGCCAGCTCACCACTAGGTGTAAAAACTGAAGCTTTCTTT; V: TRBV18; D: NA; size: many; J: TRBJ1-1
CDR3: CASRQRESYEQYF; DNA: TGTGCCAGCAGACAGCGGGAGAGCTACGAGCAGTACTTC; V: TRBV6-1; D: TRBD2; size: NA; J: TRBJ2-7
CDR3: CASSQARGLSTEAFF; DNA: TGCGCCAGCAGCCAAGCGCGGGGGCTCAGTACTGAAGCTTTCTTT; V: TRBV4-1; D: NA; size: many; J: TRBJ1-1
CDR3: CASSATRGGGETQYF; DNA: TGTGCCAGCAGTGCGACACGGGGGGGCGGGGAGACCCAGTACTTC; V: TRBV2; D: TRBD2; size: many; J: TRBJ2-5
CDR3: CATSREGKGIYEQYF; DNA: TGTGCCACCAGCAGAGAGGGTAAGGGAATCTACGAGCAGTACTTC; V: TRBV15; D: NA; size: many; J: TRBJ2-7
CDR3: CASKDRRAGVTGNIQYF; DNA: TGTGCCAGCAAAGACAGGAGGGCGGGAGTAACAGGAAACATTCAGTACTTC; V: TRBV6-2/TRBV6-3; D: NA; size: once; J: TRBJ2-4
CDR3: CASRRTGGGYTF; DNA: TGTGCCAGCAGACGGACAGGGGGCGGCTACACCTTC; V: TRBV5-6; D: TRBD1; size: many; J: TRBJ1-2
CDR3: CASSDRGAAEQYF; DNA: TGTGCCAGCAGTGACAGGGGGGCGGCCGAGCAGTACTTC; V: TRBV12-3/TRBV12-4; D: TRBD1; size: many; J: TRBJ2-7
CDR3: CASSLSRATREQYF; DNA: TGTGCCAGCAGTTTATCCCGGGCCACCCGCGAGCAGTACTTC; V: TRBV27; D: NA; size: many; J: TRBJ2-7
CDR3: CASSQDAGYQETQYF; DNA: TGTGCCAGCAGCCAAGACGCAGGGTACCAAGAGACCCAGTACTTC; V: TRBV3-1; D: NA; size: many; J: TRBJ2-5
CDR3: CASSGGGQKETQYF; DNA: TGTGCCAGCAGCGGTGGTGGCCAGAAAGAGACCCAGTACTTC; V: TRBV5-4; D: NA; size: many; J: TRBJ2-5
CDR3: CASSEDGTGNQPQHF; DNA: TGTGCCAGCAGTGAAGACGGTACGGGCAATCAGCCCCAGCATTTT; V: TRBV2; D: NA; size: many; J: TRBJ1-5
CDR3: CASSFRLAEETQYF; DNA: TGTGCCAGCAGTTTCCGACTAGCGGAAGAGACCCAGTACTTC; V: TRBV6-5; D: TRBD2; size: many; J: TRBJ2-5
CDR3: CASSTQGADNSPLHF; DNA: TGTGCCAGCAGCACTCAGGGGGCGGATAATTCACCCCTCCACTTT; V: TRBV7-2; D: TRBD1; size: many; J: TRBJ1-6
CDR3: CASSGPNRGNTEAFF; DNA: TGTGCCAGCAGTGGGCCGAACCGGGGGAACACTGAAGCTTTCTTT; V: TRBV28; D: NA; size: many; J: TRBJ1-1
CDR3: CASRDGSNYGYTF; DNA: TGTGCCAGCAGAGACGGCTCAAACTATGGCTACACCTTC; V: TRBV28; D: NA; size: many; J: TRBJ1-2
CDR3: CASSSTWTGAYEQYF; DNA: TGCGCCAGCAGCAGTACTTGGACAGGGGCCTACGAGCAGTACTTC; V: TRBV5-1; D: TRBD1; size: many; J: TRBJ2-7
CDR3: CAWRGTGQLFFF; DNA: TGTGCCTGGAGGGGAACGGGACAGCTCTTTTTCTTT; V: TRBV30; D: TRBD1; size: many; J: TRBJ1-1
CDR3: CASSPSDRAQETQYF; DNA: TGTGCCAGCAGTCCCTCGGACAGGGCCCAAGAGACCCAGTACTTC; V: TRBV28; D: TRBD1; size: many; J: TRBJ2-5
CDR3: CASSDQTGQNTEAFF; DNA: TGTGCCAGCAGCGACCAGACAGGACAGAACACTGAAGCTTTCTTT; V: TRBV9; D: NA; size: many; J: TRBJ1-1
CDR3: CASSLGRSEAFF; DNA: TGCGCCAGCAGCTTGGGGCGGTCTGAAGCTTTCTTT; V: TRBV5-1; D: NA; size: many; J: TRBJ1-1
CDR3: CASRPDSFEQYF; DNA: TGTGCCAGCAGGCCAGACTCGTTCGAGCAGTACTTC; V: TRBV2; D: NA; size: many; J: TRBJ2-7
CDR3: CASSLAETSTGELFF; DNA: TGTGCCAGCAGCTTAGCGGAGACTAGTACCGGGGAGCTGTTTTTT; V: TRBV7-2; D: NA; size: NA; J: TRBJ2-2
CDR3: CASSPRRGTDTQYF; DNA: TGTGCCAGCAGCCCTCGACGCGGCACAGATACGCAGTATTTT; V: TRBV11-3; D: NA; size: many; J: TRBJ2-3
CDR3: CASSYSRPF; DNA: TGTGCCAGCAGTTACTCGAGGCCCTTC; V: TRBV6-7; D: NA; size: many; J: TRBJ2-7
CDR3: CASGEQGAYEQYF; DNA: TGTGCCAGCGGGGAACAGGGGGCGTACGAGCAGTACTTC; V: TRBV11-1; D: TRBD1; size: many; J: TRBJ2-7
CDR3: CASSPTRGYGYTF; DNA: TGTGCCAGCAGTCCCACCAGAGGCTATGGCTACACCTTC; V: TRBV12-3/TRBV12-4; D: NA; size: many; J: TRBJ1-2
CDR3: CAISEGASNQPQHF; DNA: TGTGCCATCAGTGAAGGGGCCAGCAATCAGCCCCAGCATTTT; V: TRBV10-3; D: NA; size: many; J: TRBJ1-5
CDR3: CASSIAEVGETQYF; DNA: TGTGCCAGTAGTATAGCTGAGGTGGGAGAGACCCAGTACTTC; V: TRBV19; D: NA; size: many; J: TRBJ2-5
CDR3: CASSLLAGGGFYF; DNA: TGTGCCAGCAGTTTATTGGCGGGGGGGGGGTTTTACTTC; V: TRBV27; D: TRBD2; size: many; J: TRBJ2-5
CDR3: CSGPGLMNTEAFF; DNA: TGCAGTGGCCCAGGGCTCATGAACACTGAAGCTTTCTTT; V: TRBV20-1; D: NA; size: many; J: TRBJ1-1
CDR3: CASSMFGREERETQYF; DNA: TGTGCCAGCAGTATGTTTGGACGAGAAGAGCGGGAGACCCAGTACTTC; V: TRBV27; D: NA; size: many; J: TRBJ2-5
CDR3: CASREQIAGNTGELFF; DNA: TGTGCCAGCAGAGAACAAATAGCGGGGAACACCGGGGAGCTGTTTTTT; V: TRBV6-1; D: TRBD2; size: many; J: TRBJ2-2
CDR3: CASSTRGAYGYTF; DNA: TGTGCCAGCAGCACTCGAGGCGCGTATGGCTACACCTTC; V: TRBV7-9; D: NA; size: many; J: TRBJ1-2
CDR3: CASSLGTPETQYF; DNA: TGTGCCAGCAGCCTCGGGACTCCAGAGACCCAGTACTTC; V: TRBV12-3/TRBV12-4; D: NA; size: NA; J: TRBJ2-5
CDR3: CASSSSGRESSYEQYF; DNA: TGTGCCAGTAGCTCTAGCGGGAGGGAAAGCTCCTACGAGCAGTACTTC; V: TRBV19; D: TRBD2; size: many; J: TRBJ2-7
CDR3: CASSAPKTGSNQPQHF; DNA: TGTGCCAGTAGTGCGCCGAAGACAGGGAGCAATCAGCCCCAGCATTTT; V: TRBV19; D: TRBD1; size: many; J: TRBJ1-5
CDR3: CASRPAGGLSQYF; DNA: TGTGCCAGCAGGCCAGCGGGAGGGCTTAGTCAGTACTTC; V: TRBV27; D: TRBD2; size: many; J: TRBJ2-7